These T cell receptor beta chains were read from a single sample in a study of shared clonotypes between healthy human individuals. Sequencing was performed with immunoSEQ multiplex PCR; in TCRdb, only in-frame clones are kept and a portion is missing. This sample carries 650,000 to 800,000 clones, just under 75% of them seen once, and the ten largest clones take approximately 2%. Input material: memory CD4+ T cells sorted from blood. These receptors came from a young woman in good health. CDR3s include the opening cysteine and the closing phenylalanine or tryptophan. The order of the fields is D gene, J gene, V gene, clone size, CDR3 length, CDR3 protein, CDR3 DNA. The D gene is left open where the match is weak. Where a row states a size, it is once, few, many or the class of an expanded clone; other rows omit it.

d_gene: -
j_gene: TRBJ2-7
v_gene: TRBV18
abundance: once
len: 12
CDR3aa: CASSPFPLEQYF
CDR3nt: TGTGCCAGCTCACCTTTTCCCCTCGAGCAGTACTTC

d_gene: -
j_gene: TRBJ1-2
v_gene: TRBV11-2
abundance: -
len: 13
CDR3aa: CASSVGGLLGYTF
CDR3nt: TGTGCCAGCAGCGTTGGGGGACTCCTTGGCTACACCTTC

d_gene: TRBD1
j_gene: TRBJ1-1
v_gene: TRBV5-6
abundance: -
len: 15
CDR3aa: CASRYTPQGDTEAFF
CDR3nt: TGTGCCAGCAGGTACACCCCACAGGGGGACACTGAAGCTTTCTTT

d_gene: TRBD2
j_gene: TRBJ2-2
v_gene: TRBV7-3
abundance: -
len: 13
CDR3aa: CATSRGVTGELFF
CDR3nt: TGTGCCACCTCCCGGGGGGTTACCGGGGAGCTGTTTTTT

d_gene: -
j_gene: TRBJ1-4
v_gene: TRBV2
abundance: -
len: 16
CDR3aa: CASSEYGTAANEKLFF
CDR3nt: TGTGCCAGCAGTGAATATGGGACGGCCGCTAATGAAAAACTGTTTTTT

d_gene: -
j_gene: TRBJ2-2
v_gene: TRBV6-1
abundance: -
len: 18
CDR3aa: CASSEHATTIANTGELFF
CDR3nt: TGTGCCAGCAGTGAACACGCAACTACTATTGCGAACACCGGGGAGCTGTTTTTT

d_gene: -
j_gene: TRBJ1-2
v_gene: TRBV7-9
abundance: few
len: 14
CDR3aa: CASSLGALDHGYTF
CDR3nt: TGTGCCAGCAGCTTAGGGGCTTTGGACCATGGCTACACCTTC

d_gene: -
j_gene: TRBJ2-2
v_gene: TRBV5-1
abundance: -
len: 13
CDR3aa: CASSLVSSGELFF
CDR3nt: TGCGCCAGCAGCTTGGTCTCGTCCGGGGAGCTGTTTTTT

d_gene: -
j_gene: TRBJ1-4
v_gene: TRBV19
abundance: -
len: 15
CDR3aa: CASSIGQTTNEKLFF
CDR3nt: TGTGCCAGTAGTATAGGACAGACAACTAATGAAAAACTGTTTTTT

d_gene: -
j_gene: TRBJ1-5
v_gene: TRBV4-1
abundance: few
len: 14
CDR3aa: CASSQDPGNQPQHF
CDR3nt: TGCGCCAGCAGCCAAGATCCAGGGAACCAGCCCCAGCATTTT

d_gene: -
j_gene: TRBJ1-3
v_gene: TRBV5-1
abundance: -
len: 16
CDR3aa: CASSLGDKMSGNTIYF
CDR3nt: TGCGCCAGCAGCTTGGGGGACAAGATGTCTGGAAACACCATATATTTT

d_gene: -
j_gene: TRBJ1-1
v_gene: TRBV14
abundance: -
len: 15
CDR3aa: CASSQEVGRRTEAFF
CDR3nt: TGTGCCAGCAGCCAAGAGGTGGGGAGGCGGACTGAAGCTTTCTTT

d_gene: TRBD2
j_gene: TRBJ2-7
v_gene: TRBV5-1
abundance: -
len: 18
CDR3aa: CASSRGTSGSQGSYEQYF
CDR3nt: TGCGCCAGCAGCCGGGGGACTAGCGGGTCCCAAGGCTCCTACGAGCAGTACTTC

d_gene: -
j_gene: TRBJ2-1
v_gene: TRBV13
abundance: -
len: 15
CDR3aa: CASSLGQGLYNEQFF
CDR3nt: TGTGCCAGCAGCTTAGGTCAAGGGCTTTACAATGAGCAGTTCTTC

d_gene: -
j_gene: TRBJ2-7
v_gene: TRBV6-9
abundance: -
len: 15
CDR3aa: CASSYSRDPPYEQYF
CDR3nt: TGTGCCAGCAGTTACTCCCGTGATCCCCCCTACGAGCAGTACTTC

d_gene: -
j_gene: TRBJ1-2
v_gene: TRBV29-1
abundance: many
len: 11
CDR3aa: CSVQIAGGYTF
CDR3nt: TGCAGCGTCCAAATCGCGGGTGGCTACACCTTC

d_gene: -
j_gene: TRBJ2-3
v_gene: TRBV7-9
abundance: -
len: 15
CDR3aa: CASSLAGAFTDTQYF
CDR3nt: TGTGCCAGCAGCTTAGCGGGAGCCTTCACAGATACGCAGTATTTT

d_gene: TRBD2
j_gene: TRBJ2-1
v_gene: TRBV19
abundance: few
len: 15
CDR3aa: CASTKVAGGGNEQFF
CDR3nt: TGTGCCAGTACCAAAGTGGCGGGAGGGGGAAATGAGCAGTTCTTC

d_gene: TRBD1
j_gene: TRBJ2-5
v_gene: TRBV5-1
abundance: -
len: 15
CDR3aa: CASSSTGEHQETQYF
CDR3nt: TGCGCCAGCAGCTCCACAGGGGAGCACCAAGAGACCCAGTACTTC

d_gene: TRBD1
j_gene: TRBJ1-5
v_gene: TRBV6-6
abundance: -
len: 15
CDR3aa: CASSYTTGDNQPQHF
CDR3nt: TGTGCCAGCAGTTACACGACAGGGGACAATCAGCCCCAGCATTTT

d_gene: -
j_gene: TRBJ2-1
v_gene: TRBV7-6
abundance: few
len: 14
CDR3aa: CASSFRRGSNEQFF
CDR3nt: TGTGCCAGCAGCTTTAGAAGGGGCAGCAATGAGCAGTTCTTC

d_gene: -
j_gene: TRBJ2-7
v_gene: TRBV10-3
abundance: -
len: 11
CDR3aa: CAISVGYEQYF
CDR3nt: TGTGCCATCAGTGTCGGTTACGAGCAGTACTTC

d_gene: -
j_gene: TRBJ1-1
v_gene: TRBV7-9
abundance: -
len: 14
CDR3aa: CASSLGGEDTEAFF
CDR3nt: TGTGCCAGCAGCTTAGGGGGAGAAGACACTGAAGCTTTCTTT

d_gene: TRBD1
j_gene: TRBJ2-2
v_gene: TRBV19
abundance: -
len: 15
CDR3aa: CASSPLGTGHRELFF
CDR3nt: TGTGCCAGTAGTCCCTTGGGGACAGGCCACCGGGAGCTGTTTTTT

d_gene: -
j_gene: TRBJ1-5
v_gene: TRBV21-1
abundance: few
len: 16
CDR3aa: CASSKRQDNSNQPQHF
CDR3nt: TGTGCCAGCAGCAAGCGACAGGACAATAGCAATCAGCCCCAGCATTTT

d_gene: TRBD2
j_gene: TRBJ2-3
v_gene: TRBV18
abundance: -
len: 16
CDR3aa: CASSPFAGGSSDTQYF
CDR3nt: TGTGCCAGCTCACCTTTCGCGGGAGGATCTTCGGATACGCAGTATTTT

d_gene: -
j_gene: TRBJ2-7
v_gene: TRBV7-5
abundance: few
len: 10
CDR3aa: CVRSFYEQYF
CDR3nt: TGTGTCAGAAGCTTCTACGAGCAGTACTTC

d_gene: -
j_gene: TRBJ1-2
v_gene: TRBV9
abundance: few
len: 17
CDR3aa: CASSVASAEQGLYGYTF
CDR3nt: TGTGCCAGCAGCGTAGCTTCAGCCGAGCAGGGCCTCTATGGCTACACCTTC